A single sample is the source of the 3 T cell receptor beta chains below, sequenced in a study of shared clonotypes between healthy human individuals. This table comes from immunoSEQ multiplex PCR, and its TCRdb copy is limited to in-frame clones, with some not included. The data contain millions of clones, approximately 95% of them seen just once; the ten biggest clones take up 0.13%. Sequenced input: naive CD4+ T cells sorted from blood. Subset defined: CD45RA+ positively selected. The receptors were sampled from a man between 18 and 29 years old in good health.

V is TRBV28 and J is TRBJ1-5; D unresolved. The V gene lost 5 bases and the J gene lost 7 bases, with 6 bases spanning the gap. The CDR3 is 11 residues long. Germline V gene data show CDR1 as MDHEN and CDR2 as SYDVKM. In DNA, the CDR3 is TGTGCCAGCAGTGCGGGGCAGCCCCAGCATTTT. The encoded protein is CASSAGQPQHF.

The J gene is TRBJ2-2, the V gene TRBV6-1; 7 bases fit TRBD2. Germline V lookup: CDR1 MNHNS, CDR2 SASEGT. The CDR3 consists of 15 residues. Trimming at V came to 3 bases and at J to 5 bases, leaving 6 bases not matched to a gene. The CDR3 loop reads CASSDGLVRTGELFF. The CDR3 DNA follows: TGTGCCAGCAGTGACGGACTAGTAAGAACCGGGGAGCTGTTTTTT.

V is TRBV30 and J is TRBJ1-1; weak D call: TRBD1 (6 bases). Trimming took off 3 bases at V and 3 bases at J, with 11 bases between the two ends. CDR1 GTSNPN and CDR2 SVGIG come from the germline V gene (reference sequence). The CDR3 consists of 13 residues. The CDR3 here is CAWRRTEHTEAFF. CDR3 nucleotide sequence: TGTGCCTGGAGGCGGACAGAGCACACTGAAGCTTTCTTT.